The rows below give T cell receptor beta chains drawn from one sample of a study of identical twins. TCRdb called the 5' RACE reads again in MiXCR, with one record for every CDR3 protein. The sample yields 100,000 to 110,000 distinct CDR3 sequences, under 6.5% seen once. What was sequenced was memory T cells sorted from blood. Receptor source: a woman in her forties or fifties in good health. Each CDR3 is given with its conserved first and last residue. D genes are given only for firm matches. Clone size is shown for a subset of rows, as once, few, many or a class of expanded clone.

V,J,size,D,DNA,CDR3
TRBV9,TRBJ2-7,.,TRBD2,TGTGCCAGCAGCGTAGGAAGCGGGAGCTCCTACGAGCAGTACTTC,CASSVGSGSSYEQYF
TRBV16,TRBJ2-6,.,.,TGTGCCAGCAGCCAATCCGAAAACGTCCTGACTTTC,CASSQSENVLTF
TRBV20-1,TRBJ1-1,.,.,TGCAGTGCTAGAAGGGCCCAGATGAACACTGAAGCTTTCTTT,CSARRAQMNTEAFF
TRBV20-1,TRBJ2-7,many,TRBD1,TGCAGTGCCCGAAAGGGACAGGGTTCCTACGAGCAGTACTTC,CSARKGQGSYEQYF
TRBV2,TRBJ2-7,many,.,TGTGCCAGCAGTGCAGAACAGGATACCTACGAGCAGTACTTC,CASSAEQDTYEQYF
TRBV15,TRBJ2-1,few,TRBD2,TGTGCCACCAGCAGAGAGAAGGGCGGGAGGAGTGGTGAGCAGTTCTTC,CATSREKGGRSGEQFF
TRBV29-1,TRBJ2-3,many,.,TGCAGCGTTGTGTTTGTTTCACGGAACTCAGATACGCAGTATTTT,CSVVFVSRNSDTQYF
TRBV20-1,TRBJ2-4,few,TRBD1,TGCAGTGCTAGCTATGCAGGGGGCCCCGCCTTC,CSASYAGGPAF
TRBV19,TRBJ2-4,many,.,TGTGCCAGTAGTATTCGGCTCAGGTTTACCAAAAACATTCAGTACTTC,CASSIRLRFTKNIQYF
TRBV28,TRBJ2-2,few,.,TGTGCCAGCCGGCCGGGACCCACCGGGGAGCTGTTTTTT,CASRPGPTGELFF
TRBV11-2,TRBJ1-3,.,.,TGTGCCAGCACCTCTTATCGGGAGTCAGGAAACACCATATATTTT,CASTSYRESGNTIYF
TRBV5-1,TRBJ2-1,many,.,TGCGCCAGCAGCTTGGTTGCCAGGGACAATGAGCAGTTCTTC,CASSLVARDNEQFF
TRBV3-1,TRBJ1-1,many,.,TGTGCCAGCAACACAGAGGGGCAATACACTGAAGCTTTCTTT,CASNTEGQYTEAFF
TRBV6-5,TRBJ2-1,many,TRBD2,TGTGCCAGCAGTTACTTCCAGGGAGGGAGTGAGCAGTTCTTC,CASSYFQGGSEQFF
TRBV30,TRBJ2-4,many,.,TGTGCCTGGAATACAGGGCTAAACATTCAGTACTTC,CAWNTGLNIQYF
TRBV5-6,TRBJ2-1,few,.,TGTGCCAGCAGCTTGCCGACGTCAAATGAGCAGTTCTTC,CASSLPTSNEQFF
TRBV12-3/TRBV12-4,TRBJ2-7,.,.,TGTGCCAGCAGTTTAAGGAGGGGCGCGGGGGAGCAGTACTTC,CASSLRRGAGEQYF
TRBV6-6,TRBJ1-6,many,.,TGTGCCAGCAGTTACTCTGGGTTTAATAATTCACCCCTCCACTTT,CASSYSGFNNSPLHF
TRBV29-1,TRBJ2-3,.,.,TGCAGCGTCGTGGTTATCGTAGAGTATTTT,CSVVVIVEYF
TRBV4-1,TRBJ2-4,many,TRBD2,TGCGCCAGCAGCCGCGGGGGGATTCAGCCGGTAAACATTCAGTACTTC,CASSRGGIQPVNIQYF
TRBV5-1,TRBJ2-3,many,.,TGCGCCAGCAGCTCCTCAACCTCTCCCACAGATACGCAGTATTTT,CASSSSTSPTDTQYF
TRBV12-3/TRBV12-4,TRBJ1-4,many,.,TGTGCCAGCAGTTTGCGGAGGGAATATGAAAAACTGTTTTTT,CASSLRREYEKLFF
TRBV5-5,TRBJ2-5,.,TRBD2,TGTGCCAGCAGCTTGGGGTCACTAGCGGTCCAAGAGACCCAGTACTTC,CASSLGSLAVQETQYF
TRBV5-1,TRBJ2-3,.,TRBD2,TGCGCCAGCAGCCCCTCCAGGGCGGGAGGGCCCGGGACAGATACGCAGTATTTT,CASSPSRAGGPGTDTQYF
TRBV5-1,TRBJ2-5,many,TRBD2,TGCGCCAGCAGCTTGGCCTCTAGCGGGGGCACAGAGACCCAGTACTTC,CASSLASSGGTETQYF
TRBV15,TRBJ2-1,many,.,TGTGCCACCAGCAGAGCCTCTAGGGAGCAGTTCTTC,CATSRASREQFF
TRBV7-3,TRBJ2-2,many,TRBD2,TGTGCCAGCAGCTTAATAGCGGGAGGCCGGCGGACCGGGGAGCTGTTTTTT,CASSLIAGGRRTGELFF
TRBV7-8,TRBJ2-7,many,TRBD1,TGTGCCAGCAGGGGACAGGGCGGGTACGAGCAGTACTTC,CASRGQGGYEQYF
TRBV19,TRBJ2-5,.,.,TGTGCCAGTAGTCCTCGAGGGTTAGAGACCCAGTACTTC,CASSPRGLETQYF
TRBV6-6,TRBJ1-2,once,.,TGTGCCAGCAGTTACGGTCCAAGGGGTGGAGGCTATGGCTACACCTTC,CASSYGPRGGGYGYTF
TRBV5-4,TRBJ2-2,.,.,TGTGCCAGCAGCTTGCCTGGGGCGGTAGCGAACACCGGGGAGCTGTTTTTT,CASSLPGAVANTGELFF
TRBV3-1,TRBJ2-1,.,TRBD2,TGTGCCAGCAGCCCGGTATCCAGGACTAGCCGGGACCAGTGGAATGAGCAGTTCTTC,CASSPVSRTSRDQWNEQFF
TRBV7-6,TRBJ2-1,many,TRBD2,TGTGCCAGCAGCTCCGGACTAGCGCTAAATGAGCAGTTCTTC,CASSSGLALNEQFF
TRBV30,TRBJ2-5,few,.,TGTGCCTGGAGCGCACGCCGCCGGGGGATTATCGAGACCCAGTACTTC,CAWSARRRGIIETQYF
TRBV2,TRBJ2-5,many,.,TGTGCCAGCAGTGTCGGGAGAGAGACCCAGTACTTC,CASSVGRETQYF
TRBV19,TRBJ1-2,.,.,TGTGCCAGTATCCCTCGGGTAGGGGCGAACTATGGCTACACCTTC,CASIPRVGANYGYTF
TRBV3-1,TRBJ1-1,many,.,TGTGCCAGCAGCCAGGAGACTTACACTGAAGCTTTCTTT,CASSQETYTEAFF
TRBV6-5,TRBJ2-2,many,.,TGTGCCAGCCGAAGACAGGTCACCGGGGAGCTGTTTTTT,CASRRQVTGELFF
TRBV7-2,TRBJ2-1,few,.,TGTGCCAGCAGCCGCGGTCGGATTACCTACAATGAGCAGTTCTTC,CASSRGRITYNEQFF
TRBV5-1,TRBJ1-1,.,.,TGCGCCAGCAGCGCGATAGGCGCTGAAGCTTTCTTT,CASSAIGAEAFF
TRBV7-3,TRBJ2-3,few,.,TGTGCCAGCAGCCTCACCGCTCCTGGAAGTGGGGTGGATACGCAGTATTTT,CASSLTAPGSGVDTQYF
TRBV20-1,TRBJ2-1,many,.,TGCAGTGCTAGAGGGGAAGGGGTCAATGAGCAGTTCTTC,CSARGEGVNEQFF
TRBV4-2,TRBJ2-1,many,.,TGTGCCAGCAGCCAAGATCGGAGGGGGACTACAATGAGTTATGAGCAGTTCTTC,CASSQDRRGTTMSYEQFF
TRBV20-1,TRBJ1-5,.,TRBD1,TGCAGTGCTAGAGAAGCGGGACAGGGTCAGCCCCAGCATTTT,CSAREAGQGQPQHF
TRBV24-1,TRBJ2-1,many,TRBD1,TGTGCCACCGGTGGGGACAGGGAGGTAAGGGATGAGCAGTTCTTC,CATGGDREVRDEQFF
TRBV18,TRBJ2-1,many,.,TGTGCCAGCTCACTACTAGTAACCAATGAGCAGTTCTTC,CASSLLVTNEQFF
TRBV29-1,TRBJ1-1,few,TRBD1,TGCAGCGTAACCGCGGGACAGGGAGTGAACACTGAAGCTTTCTTT,CSVTAGQGVNTEAFF
TRBV7-8,TRBJ2-7,many,.,TGTGCCAGCAGCTTAGTTGAGGCGGGGTACGAGCAGTACTTC,CASSLVEAGYEQYF
TRBV6-1,TRBJ2-1,.,.,TGTGTCAGCAGTGAGGGATCTGGAAATGAGCAGTTCTTC,CVSSEGSGNEQFF
TRBV20-1,TRBJ2-1,many,TRBD1,TGCAGTGCTAGAGACGTGAGGACAGGGCGGAATGAGCAGTTCTTC,CSARDVRTGRNEQFF
TRBV18,TRBJ2-2,few,.,TGTGCCAGCTCAACCCTACAGGGGAACACCGGGGAGCTGTTTTTT,CASSTLQGNTGELFF